Listed below are T cell receptor beta chains from one sample, sequenced in a study of CD8+ T cells in alopecia areata. Here immunoSEQ multiplex PCR was the method, and the copy in TCRdb shows in-frame clones only, minus some. The sample consists of under 200,000 clones, around 60% of them appearing once. The input for sequencing was CD4+ T cells sorted from blood, taken at week 24, from a patient treated with tofacitinib. Source of these receptors: a human donor with alopecia areata. CDR3s include the opening cysteine and the closing phenylalanine or tryptophan. A D gene is named only where the DNA matches it firmly. Clone size is shown for a subset of rows, as once, few, many or a class of expanded clone.

d_call j_call v_call clone_size cdr3_nt cdr3_aa
NA TRBJ2-1 TRBV10-3 NA TGTGCCATCAGATCCTCACCTGGAGCTGAGCAGTTCTTC CAIRSSPGAEQFF
NA TRBJ2-5 TRBV6-5 NA TGTGCCAGCAGTTACGACGGGACGAGCCAAGAGACCCAGTACTTC CASSYDGTSQETQYF
TRBD1 TRBJ2-6 TRBV27 NA TGTGCCAGCAGTTGGGGACAGGGTAGGGCCAACGTCCTGACTTTC CASSWGQGRANVLTF
TRBD1 TRBJ2-7 TRBV18 NA TGTGCCAGCTCACCACCAAACAGGGGCAGCGAGCAGTACTTC CASSPPNRGSEQYF
NA TRBJ2-3 TRBV7-3 few TGTGCCAGCAGCCGGGGTCGGGGGCCCACAGATACGCAGTATTTT CASSRGRGPTDTQYF
NA TRBJ2-2 TRBV4-1 once TGCGCCAGCAGCCAAGGGGCTCGGACTGCATCGAACACCGGGGAGCTGTTTTTT CASSQGARTASNTGELFF
NA TRBJ1-1 TRBV7-9 NA TGTGCCAGCAGCTTATTCGGGATGAACACTGAAGCTTTCTTT CASSLFGMNTEAFF
TRBD2 TRBJ2-3 TRBV5-1 few TGCGCCAGCACCCCGGGACTAGCGGGGGATACGCAGTATTTT CASTPGLAGDTQYF
TRBD1 TRBJ1-6 TRBV30 NA TGTGCCTGGAGGGGACAGGGATTGGATTCACCCCTCCACTTT CAWRGQGLDSPLHF
TRBD1 TRBJ1-5 TRBV12-5 NA TGTGCTAGTGCCCACAGGGGCGGGAGCAATCAGCCCCAGCATTTT CASAHRGGSNQPQHF
TRBD2 TRBJ2-2 TRBV29-1 NA TGCAGCGCAATGCCCGGGACTAGCGGGGGAGGAGAGCTGTTTTTT CSAMPGTSGGGELFF